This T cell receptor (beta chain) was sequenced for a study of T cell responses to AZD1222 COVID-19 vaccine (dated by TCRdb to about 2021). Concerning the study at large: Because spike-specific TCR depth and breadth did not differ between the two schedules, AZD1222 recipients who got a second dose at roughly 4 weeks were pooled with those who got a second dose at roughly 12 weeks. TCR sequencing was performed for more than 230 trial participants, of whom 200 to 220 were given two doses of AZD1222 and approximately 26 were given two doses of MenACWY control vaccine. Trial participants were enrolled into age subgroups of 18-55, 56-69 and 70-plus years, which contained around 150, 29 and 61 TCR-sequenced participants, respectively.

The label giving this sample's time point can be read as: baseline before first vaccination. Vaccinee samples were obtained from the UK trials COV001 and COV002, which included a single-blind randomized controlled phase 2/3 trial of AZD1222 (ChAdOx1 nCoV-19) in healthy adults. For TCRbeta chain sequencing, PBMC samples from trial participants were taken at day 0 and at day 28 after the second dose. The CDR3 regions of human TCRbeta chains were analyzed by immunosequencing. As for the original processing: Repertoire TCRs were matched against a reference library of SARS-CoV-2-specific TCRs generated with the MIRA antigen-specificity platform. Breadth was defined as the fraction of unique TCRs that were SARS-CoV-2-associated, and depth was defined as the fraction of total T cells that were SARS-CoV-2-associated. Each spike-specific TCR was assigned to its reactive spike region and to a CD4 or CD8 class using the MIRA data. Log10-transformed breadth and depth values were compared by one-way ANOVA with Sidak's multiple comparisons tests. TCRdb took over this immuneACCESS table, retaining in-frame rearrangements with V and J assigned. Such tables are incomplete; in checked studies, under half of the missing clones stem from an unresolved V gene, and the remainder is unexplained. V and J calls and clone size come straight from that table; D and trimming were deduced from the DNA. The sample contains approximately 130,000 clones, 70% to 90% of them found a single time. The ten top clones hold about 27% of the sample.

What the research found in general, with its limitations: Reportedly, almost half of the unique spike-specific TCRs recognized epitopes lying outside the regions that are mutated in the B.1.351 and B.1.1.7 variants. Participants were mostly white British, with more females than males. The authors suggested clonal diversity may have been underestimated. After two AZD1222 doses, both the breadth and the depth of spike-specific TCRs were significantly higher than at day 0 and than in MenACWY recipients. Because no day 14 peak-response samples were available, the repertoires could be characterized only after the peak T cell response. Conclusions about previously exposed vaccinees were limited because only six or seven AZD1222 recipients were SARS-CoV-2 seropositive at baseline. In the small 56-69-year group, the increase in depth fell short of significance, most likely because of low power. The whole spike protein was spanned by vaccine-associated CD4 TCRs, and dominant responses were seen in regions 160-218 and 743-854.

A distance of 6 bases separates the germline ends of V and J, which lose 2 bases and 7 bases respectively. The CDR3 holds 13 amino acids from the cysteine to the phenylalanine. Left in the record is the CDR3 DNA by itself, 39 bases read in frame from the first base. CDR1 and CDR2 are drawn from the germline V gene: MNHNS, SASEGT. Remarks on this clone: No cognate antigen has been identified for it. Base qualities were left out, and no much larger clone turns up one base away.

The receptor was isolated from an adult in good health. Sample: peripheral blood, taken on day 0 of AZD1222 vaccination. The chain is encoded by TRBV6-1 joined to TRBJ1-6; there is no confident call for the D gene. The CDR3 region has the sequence CASSELENSPLHF. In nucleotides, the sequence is TGTGCCAGCAGTGAATTGGAGAATTCACCCCTCCACTTT.